Detailed here is one TCR beta chain. Original methodology: Amplification of reference gene primers provided the estimated nucleated cell counts. Libraries were prepared by immunoSEQ multiplex PCR; TCRdb keeps only in-frame clonotypes and omits some of them. V and J calls plus clone size are reproduced from that table; the DNA served to infer D and trimming. The sample records about 110,000 clones, roughly 70% being singletons. This sample is part of a study of blood T cell repertoires in COVID-19. Study as a whole: Material from acute and convalescent COVID-19 was sourced from the United States, Italy and Spain. T cells, B-cell-depleted T cells, or PBMCs provided the cDNA or gDNA that served as material.

The CDR3 runs 14 residues. Germline V gives CDR1 SNHLY, CDR2 FYNNEI. The trim removed 6 bases at V and 9 bases at J, leaving 9 bases unmatched. Sequencing input: peripheral blood. The TCR was taken from a woman in her forties with acute or convalescent COVID-19. This chain joins TRBV2 and TRBJ2-1; TRBD2 matches at 9 bases. The CDR3 DNA is TGTGCCAGCAGGGGGGGCGGGGGGGCCGGTGAGCAGTTCTTC. Protein sequence: CASRGGGGAGEQFF.